This passage covers 14 T cell receptor beta chains from one sample sequenced in a study of shared clonotypes between healthy human individuals. Clones were sequenced by immunoSEQ multiplex PCR, and TCRdb holds only the in-frame ones, with some missing. The data show approximately 350,000 clones, approximately 97% seen once. Sequencing was performed on memory CD8+ T cells sorted from blood. The subset is: CD45RO+ cells pooled with CCR7-negative TemRA cells. These receptors came from a young man in good health.

J is TRBJ2-7 and V is TRBV30; TRBD2 matches at 12 bases. This CDR3 region has 14 residues. With V trimmed by 3 bases and J by 2 bases, 2 bases remained unmatched. Per germline, CDR1 GTSNPN and CDR2 SVGIG (reference sequence). This chain's CDR3 is CAWRGTSGPYEQYF. The CDR3 DNA reads as TGTGCCTGGAGGGGGACTAGCGGGCCCTACGAGCAGTACTTC.

This clone occurred once. The chain joins TRBV6-1 to TRBJ1-2; perhaps TRBD1 as D (5 bases). Per the germline V gene, CDR1 is MNHNS and CDR2 is SASEGT. Trimming stripped 4 bases from V and 2 bases from J, with 14 bases between. The CDR3 consists of 15 residues. The CDR3: CASSASSTGNYGYTF. CDR3 bases: TGTGCCAGCAGTGCGTCCTCAACAGGAAACTATGGCTACACCTTC.

On this clone: The junction differs from germline at one of its ends, possibly a read error. V usage is TRBV27 and J usage is TRBJ2-3, with a tentative D call TRBD1 (7 bases). Germline-derived CDR1 and CDR2 are MNHEY and SMNVEV (reference sequence). This CDR3 has 15 residues. The CDR3 is CASSRLDREVNNLSF. CDR3 sequence (DNA): TGTGCCAGCAGTCGCCTCGACAGGGAGGTAAACAATTTGTCTTTT.

V usage is TRBV2 and J usage is TRBJ1-1, with TRBD1 identical over 8 bases. The length of the CDR3 is 13 residues. The V gene's germline CDR1 is SNHLY and CDR2 FYNNEI. Trimming cost V 8 bases and J 3 bases; bases outside gene matches: 5. CDR3 amino acids: CASSGQEDTEAFF. DNA of the CDR3: TGTGCCAGCTCGGGACAGGAAGACACTGAAGCTTTCTTT.

The V call is TRBV4-2, the J call TRBJ2-7; 10 bases are a match to TRBD2. The J segment lost 3 bases and the V segment lost 0 bases, leaving 8 bases of the junction unmatched. The CDR3 length is 17 residues. The germline V gene encodes CDR1 LGHNA and CDR2 YNFKEQ. The CDR3: CASSQEPSGRAFYEQYF. CDR3 nucleotide sequence: TGTGCCAGCAGCCAAGAACCTAGCGGGAGAGCATTCTACGAGCAGTACTTC.

This clone was seen once. The genes are TRBV28 and TRBJ2-4, with 12 bases lining up with TRBD1. The CDR3 covers 20 residues. Trimming cost V 3 bases and J 4 bases; bases outside gene matches: 16. Germline assignment: CDR1 MDHEN and CDR2 SYDVKM. The CDR3 is CASSFFPGTGGSRVKNIQYF. In DNA, the CDR3 is TGTGCCAGCAGTTTCTTTCCCGGGACAGGGGGCTCCCGTGTGAAAAACATTCAGTACTTC. The entire variable domain, with the rest obtained from reference TRBV28 and TRBJ2-4, is as follows: DVKVTQSSRYLVKRTGEKVFLECVQDMDHENMFWYRQDPGLGLRLIYFSYDVKMKEKGDIPEGYSVSREKKERFSLILESASTNQTSMYLCASSFFPGTGGSRVKNIQYFGAGTRLSVL.

This chain uses TRBV30 with TRBJ1-5; D gene ambiguous. The CDR3 is made up of 13 amino acids. Trimming shortened V by 2 bases and J by 4 bases, and 9 bases separated the two germline ends. Germline loops: CDR1 GTSNPN, CDR2 SVGIG (reference sequence). For the CDR3, the DNA is TGTGCCTGGAGTAATAAAGGAAATCAGCCCCAGCATTTT. It is translated as CAWSNKGNQPQHF.

The chain joins TRBV10-1 to TRBJ1-5; D not certain. CDR1 WNHNN and CDR2 SYGVQD come from the germline V gene (reference sequence). This CDR3 comprises 13 residues. V was shortened by 3 bases and J by 0 bases, with 3 bases between the two germline ends. The CDR3, as DNA: TGCGCCAGCAGTGAAAATAGCAATCAGCCCCAGCATTTT. As protein: CASSENSNQPQHF.

V usage is TRBV29-1 and J usage is TRBJ2-1; D could derive from TRBD1 or TRBD2 (5 bases each). Germline values: CDR1 SQVTM, CDR2 ANQGSEA. The CDR3 is made up of 13 amino acids. Trimming took 4 bases from V and 6 from J, leaving 13 bases between them. The CDR3 bases are TGCAGCGTTGTTTTGGGGGTCTTCAATGAGCAGTTCTTC. It is translated as CSVVLGVFNEQFF.

The CDR3 DNA is TGTGCCAGCAGTTCCAGAAACACAGATACGCAGTATTTT. It is translated as CASSSRNTDTQYF. The J gene is TRBJ2-3, the V gene TRBV6-5; D not resolved. The CDR3 is made up of 13 amino acids. Between the trimmed V and J ends, which lost 4 bases and 2 bases, there was a span of 7 bases. The germline V gene has CDR1 MNHEY and CDR2 SVGAGI.

This clone was found once. The V call is TRBV19, the J call TRBJ1-3; 9 nucleotides match TRBD1. This CDR3 is 15 amino acids long. Germline values: CDR1 LNHDA, CDR2 SQIVND (reference sequence). Trimming removed 7 bases from V and 4 bases from J; junction bases left unmatched: 8. The CDR3 protein is CASTWRTGAGNTIYF. CDR3 in DNA: TGTGCCAGTACCTGGAGGACAGGGGCAGGAAACACCATATATTTT.

V is TRBV27 and J is TRBJ2-7, with 12 bases that match TRBD2. V was clipped by 8 bases and J by 1 base; unmatched bases: 15. The CDR3 is 18 amino acids. Germline CDR1 MNHEY, CDR2 SMNVEV (reference sequence). CDR3 sequence: CASSGTRLAGDASYEQYF. In nucleotides, the CDR3 is TGTGCCAGCTCCGGGACACGACTAGCGGGAGATGCATCCTACGAGCAGTACTTC.

This sequence joins TRBV7-3 and TRBJ1-2; 9 bases are shared with TRBD1. Germline V lookup: CDR1 SGHTA, CDR2 FQGTGA. Trimming removed 5 bases from V and 4 bases from J; junction bases left unmatched: 8. This CDR3 comprises 15 residues. CDR3: CASSPGTGSFYGYTF. The CDR3 DNA follows: TGTGCCAGCAGCCCGGGGACAGGGTCATTCTATGGCTACACCTTC.

This chain joins TRBV27 and TRBJ2-2; no definite D call. The V gene's germline CDR1 is MNHEY and CDR2 SMNVEV (reference sequence). The CDR3 is 12 amino acids. Trimming pared 8 bases from V and 1 base from J, leaving 5 bases between. This CDR3 is CASGKNTGELFF. CDR3 sequence (DNA): TGTGCCAGCGGAAAGAACACCGGGGAGCTGTTTTTT.